The clone carrying this TCR beta chain occurred many times. Its antigen remains unknown. Previously described methods with listed TCR primers produced the bulk TCR libraries. TCRdb itself ran the PCR reads through MiXCR, one entry per CDR3 protein. The sample lists fewer than 75,000 distinct CDR3 sequences; 15% to 20% were seen once. Preparation of naive CD8 libraries involved about 17,000 to 1,100,000 sorted cells and 10%, 30% or 50% RNA. The sample is drawn from a study of molecular identifiers for immune sequencing clone quantification. Study at large: RNA, taken in replicates from about 21,000 or 97,000 naive CD8 cells, was split five ways, with four sequenced.

Germline CDR1 SGHDT, CDR2 YYEEEE. The CDR3 extends over 15 amino acids. V lost 2 bases, J lost 2 bases, and 3 bases stayed unmatched. Study-wide findings and caveats: Single-cell amounts of spiked Jurkat TCR RNA were reportedly detectable among fewer than 1.3 million naive cells.

The TCR comes from a human donor in good health. Some libraries in this study had Jurkat cell RNA spiked in. Sequencing input: naive CD8+ T cells from blood, with Jurkat cell RNA spiked in. Subset noted: FACS-sorted CD8+CD4-CCR7+CD45RA+ naive T cells. The gene calls are TRBV5-6 and TRBJ1-4, with TRBD1 identical over 7 bases. CDR3 bases: TGTGCCAGCAGCTTCCAGGGGGGGACTAATGAAAAACTGTTTTTT. It codes for CASSFQGGTNEKLFF.